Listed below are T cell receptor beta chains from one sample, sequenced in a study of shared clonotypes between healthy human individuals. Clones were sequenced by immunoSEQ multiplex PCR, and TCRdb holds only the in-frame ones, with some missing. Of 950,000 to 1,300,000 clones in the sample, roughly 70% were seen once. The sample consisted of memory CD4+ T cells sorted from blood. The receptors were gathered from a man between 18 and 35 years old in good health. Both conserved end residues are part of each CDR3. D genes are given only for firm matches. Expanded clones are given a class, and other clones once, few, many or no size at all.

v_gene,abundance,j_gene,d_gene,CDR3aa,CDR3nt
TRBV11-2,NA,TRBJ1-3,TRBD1,CASSPNLGQYGNTIYF,TGTGCCAGCAGCCCTAACCTGGGACAGTATGGAAACACCATATATTTT
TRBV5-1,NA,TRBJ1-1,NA,CASRVRGNTEAFF,TGCGCCAGCAGAGTTCGGGGGAACACTGAAGCTTTCTTT
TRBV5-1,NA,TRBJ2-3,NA,CASSKVGERTDTQYF,TGCGCCAGCAGCAAGGTTGGCGAACGCACAGATACGCAGTATTTT
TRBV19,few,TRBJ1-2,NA,CASSQGSVGYTF,TGTGCCAGTTCACAGGGATCTGTGGGCTACACCTTC
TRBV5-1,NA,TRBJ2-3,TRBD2,CASSSTRGGAADTQYF,TGCGCCAGCAGCTCTACCCGGGGGGGTGCGGCAGATACGCAGTATTTT
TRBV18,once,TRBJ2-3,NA,CASSLLATDTQYF,TGTGCCAGCTCACTTCTTGCCACAGATACGCAGTATTTT
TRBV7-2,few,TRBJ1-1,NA,CASSFLIPEAFF,TGTGCCAGCAGCTTCCTCATTCCTGAAGCTTTCTTT
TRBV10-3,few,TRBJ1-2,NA,CAISEQSLYGYTF,TGTGCCATCAGTGAACAATCCCTCTATGGCTACACCTTC
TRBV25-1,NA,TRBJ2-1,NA,CASSDSSKSGGYNEQFF,TGTGCCAGCAGTGATTCTAGCAAGTCCGGGGGATACAATGAGCAGTTCTTC
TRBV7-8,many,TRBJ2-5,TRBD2,CASSPGGTSGQETQYF,TGTGCCAGCAGCCCGGGGGGGACTTCAGGACAAGAGACCCAGTACTTC
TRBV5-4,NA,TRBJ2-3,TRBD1,CASSLDRGSTDTQYF,TGTGCCAGCAGCCTGGACAGGGGTAGCACAGATACGCAGTATTTT
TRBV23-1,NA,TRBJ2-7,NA,CASSQCCQSPYEQYF,TGCGCCAGCAGTCAATGTTGCCAGTCCCCCTACGAGCAGTACTTC
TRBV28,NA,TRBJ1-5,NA,CASSLVGGRGLYQPQHF,TGTGCCAGCAGTTTGGTCGGTGGCAGGGGTCTTTATCAGCCCCAGCATTTT
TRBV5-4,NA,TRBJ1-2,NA,CASSRPGGGTMGYTF,TGTGCCAGCAGCAGACCGGGAGGTGGTACTATGGGCTACACCTTC
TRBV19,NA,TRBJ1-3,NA,CASSIPADGNTIYF,TGTGCCAGTAGTATCCCGGCCGATGGAAACACCATATATTTT
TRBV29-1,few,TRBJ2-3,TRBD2,CRGRENTDTQYF,TGCAGAGGGCGGGAGAACACAGATACGCAGTATTTT
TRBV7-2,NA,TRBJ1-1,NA,CASSYRWGTEAFF,TGTGCCAGCAGCTATAGGTGGGGGACTGAAGCTTTCTTT
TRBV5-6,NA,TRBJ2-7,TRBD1,CASSKGQGSYEQYF,TGTGCCAGCAGCAAGGGACAGGGGTCCTACGAGCAGTACTTC
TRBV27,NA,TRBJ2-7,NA,CASWDRSREQYF,TGTGCCAGCTGGGACCGCTCTAGGGAGCAGTACTTC
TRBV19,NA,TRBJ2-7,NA,CASKGVYEQYF,TGTGCCAGTAAAGGCGTATACGAGCAGTACTTC
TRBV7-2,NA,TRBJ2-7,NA,CASSLSGLASYEQYF,TGTGCCAGCAGCTTATCGGGACTCGCGTCCTACGAGCAGTACTTC
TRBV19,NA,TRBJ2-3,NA,CASSMGAALSTDTQYF,TGTGCCAGTAGTATGGGGGCAGCCCTGAGCACAGATACGCAGTATTTT
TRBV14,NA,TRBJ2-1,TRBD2,CASSPRVAGGNEQFF,TGTGCCAGCAGCCCCCGGGTAGCGGGGGGGAATGAGCAGTTCTTC
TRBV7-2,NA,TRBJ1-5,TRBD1,CASSPGGTGGSQPQHF,TGTGCCAGCAGCCCTGGCGGGACAGGGGGAAGTCAGCCCCAGCATTTT
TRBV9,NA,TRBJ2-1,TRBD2,CASSVDPSGRGEQFF,TGTGCCAGCAGCGTAGATCCTAGCGGGAGGGGTGAGCAGTTCTTC
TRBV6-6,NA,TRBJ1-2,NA,CASRRGQTNYGYTF,TGTGCCAGCAGACGGGGGCAGACCAACTATGGCTACACCTTC
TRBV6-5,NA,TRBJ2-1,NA,CASSPLAPNEQFF,TGTGCCAGCAGCCCTCTAGCGCCCAATGAGCAGTTCTTC
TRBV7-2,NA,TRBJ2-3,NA,CASSLMGTTTRTDTQYF,TGTGCCAGCAGCTTGATGGGCACGACTACACGCACAGATACGCAGTATTTT
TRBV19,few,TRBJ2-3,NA,CASSSAGSTDTQYF,TGTGCCAGTAGTTCGGCAGGGAGCACAGATACGCAGTATTTT
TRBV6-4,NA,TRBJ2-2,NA,CASSRGTGELFF,TGTGCCAGCTCCCGGGGCACCGGGGAGCTGTTTTTT
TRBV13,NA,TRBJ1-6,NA,CASSSGQSSYNSPLHF,TGTGCCAGCAGCTCCGGACAGAGCTCCTATAATTCACCCCTCCACTTT
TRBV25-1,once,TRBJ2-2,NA,CASSEAGLGTGELFF,TGTGCCAGCAGTGAGGCGGGTTTAGGCACCGGGGAGCTGTTTTTT
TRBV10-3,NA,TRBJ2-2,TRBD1,CAMSTGVGELFF,TGTGCCATGTCAACAGGGGTCGGGGAGCTGTTTTTT